Listed below are T cell receptor beta chains from one sample, sequenced in a study of OX40 agonist ivuxolimab in advanced cancers. Measured with immunoSEQ multiplex PCR; TCRdb has only the in-frame clones, and not every one. This table has roughly 63,000 clones, 85% to 90% appearing once. Sequenced here: CD4+ or CD8+ T cells sorted from blood, sampled in a trial of the OX40 agonist ivuxolimab. These TCRs come from an adult with an advanced solid tumor such as melanoma, head and neck, liver or kidney cancer. The CDR3 runs from the conserved cysteine through the conserved F or W. D genes are given only for firm matches. Size is omitted from some rows. Given values are once, few, many or a class for expanded clones.

cdr3_length | j_call | v_call | d_call | clone_size | cdr3_aa | cdr3_nt
14 | TRBJ2-5 | TRBV19 | NA | once | CASRISGSQETQYF | TGTGCCAGTAGGATTAGCGGCTCTCAAGAGACCCAGTACTTC
14 | TRBJ1-5 | TRBV6-1 | NA | NA | CASSEFDGNQPQHF | TGTGCCAGCAGTGAATTCGATGGCAATCAGCCCCAGCATTTT
14 | TRBJ1-3 | TRBV11-2 | NA | NA | CASSTRTGGNTIYF | TGTGCCAGCAGCACTAGGACGGGCGGAAACACCATATATTTT
18 | TRBJ2-2 | TRBV27 | NA | NA | CASSSQPLGTYNTGELFF | TGTGCCAGCAGTTCACAGCCCCTCGGGACATATAACACCGGGGAGCTGTTTTTT
13 | TRBJ1-1 | TRBV5-6 | NA | NA | CASSLLQNTEAFF | TGTGCCAGCAGCTTGCTACAGAACACTGAAGCTTTCTTT
17 | TRBJ1-4 | TRBV4-1 | TRBD1 | NA | CASSLRTGGATNEKLFF | TGCGCCAGCAGCCTACGGACAGGGGGGGCAACTAATGAAAAACTGTTTTTT
17 | TRBJ2-1 | TRBV9 | TRBD2 | NA | CASSVDKTSGRNDEQFF | TGTGCCAGCAGCGTAGATAAAACTAGCGGGAGAAACGATGAGCAGTTCTTC
13 | TRBJ2-7 | TRBV11-2 | NA | NA | CASSYGGPYEQYF | TGTGCCAGCAGCTACGGGGGTCCCTACGAGCAGTACTTC
14 | TRBJ2-7 | TRBV7-9 | TRBD1 | NA | CASSLTGVPYEQYF | TGTGCCAGCAGCTTAACAGGGGTACCCTACGAGCAGTACTTC
17 | TRBJ2-6 | TRBV4-1 | NA | many | CASSPSSGANGANVLTF | TGCGCCAGCAGCCCTAGCTCGGGGGCTAATGGGGCCAACGTCCTGACTTTC
16 | TRBJ2-7 | TRBV4-2 | TRBD1 | NA | CASSQEGQGFGYEQYF | TGTGCCAGCAGCCAAGAGGGACAGGGATTCGGCTACGAGCAGTACTTC
15 | TRBJ2-1 | TRBV5-4 | TRBD1 | once | CASSPDRGSYNEQFF | TGTGCCAGCAGCCCCGACAGGGGATCCTACAATGAGCAGTTCTTC
13 | TRBJ2-1 | TRBV6-5 | NA | NA | CASSYLRGNEQFF | TGTGCCAGCAGTTACCTCAGGGGCAATGAGCAGTTCTTC
13 | TRBJ2-2 | TRBV27 | NA | once | CASSLFWSGELFF | TGTGCCAGCAGTTTATTCTGGTCCGGGGAGCTGTTTTTT
15 | TRBJ1-4 | TRBV7-9 | TRBD1 | NA | CASSPPLTGREKLFF | TGTGCCAGCAGCCCGCCCCTGACAGGGAGGGAAAAACTGTTTTTT
14 | TRBJ2-3 | TRBV2 | NA | few | CASSEGPGTDTQYF | TGTGCCAGCAGTGAGGGTCCGGGCACAGATACGCAGTATTTT
13 | TRBJ2-5 | TRBV29-1 | NA | NA | CSAVPGVGETQYF | TGCAGCGCCGTGCCAGGGGTAGGAGAGACCCAGTACTTC
14 | TRBJ1-5 | TRBV10-2 | NA | NA | CASTDLNSNQPQHF | TGCGCCAGCACAGATCTAAATAGCAATCAGCCCCAGCATTTT
13 | TRBJ1-1 | TRBV6-1 | TRBD1 | NA | CASSGTGGPEAFF | TGTGCCAGCAGTGGGACAGGGGGCCCTGAAGCTTTCTTT
19 | TRBJ2-3 | TRBV7-9 | TRBD2 | NA | CASSPLGLAGVASTDTQYF | TGTGCCAGCAGCCCTCTCGGGCTAGCGGGAGTAGCTAGCACAGATACGCAGTATTTT
15 | TRBJ2-1 | TRBV27 | NA | NA | CASSSGVGSYNEQFF | TGTGCCAGCAGTTCTGGGGTGGGGTCCTACAATGAGCAGTTCTTC
15 | TRBJ2-1 | TRBV27 | TRBD1 | NA | CASSLGQGAYNEQFF | TGTGCCAGCAGTTTGGGACAGGGGGCCTACAATGAGCAGTTCTTC
15 | TRBJ2-7 | TRBV7-3 | TRBD2 | NA | CASSFSAGAGYEQYF | TGTGCCAGCAGCTTCTCAGCGGGAGCCGGCTACGAGCAGTACTTC
16 | TRBJ2-3 | TRBV7-6 | NA | NA | CASSLAGGNLGDTQYF | TGTGCCAGCAGCTTAGCTGGGGGAAACTTGGGAGATACGCAGTATTTT
14 | TRBJ1-5 | TRBV10-2 | TRBD1 | once | CASSDGTGFQPQHF | TGCGCCAGCAGTGATGGGACAGGGTTTCAGCCCCAGCATTTT
15 | TRBJ2-3 | TRBV5-4 | NA | NA | CASSPIEGDADTQYF | TGTGCCAGCAGCCCGATCGAGGGAGATGCAGATACGCAGTATTTT
17 | TRBJ2-3 | TRBV19 | TRBD2 | NA | CASSWLAGGPIPDTQYF | TGTGCCAGTAGTTGGCTAGCGGGGGGGCCGATCCCAGATACGCAGTATTTT
13 | TRBJ2-5 | TRBV4-1 | NA | NA | CASSHGLEETQYF | TGCGCCAGCAGCCACGGACTTGAAGAAACCCAGTACTTC
11 | TRBJ2-7 | TRBV5-1 | NA | NA | CASSESYEQYF | TGCGCCAGCAGCGAATCCTACGAGCAGTACTTC
12 | TRBJ2-3 | TRBV29-1 | NA | NA | CSVGQITDTQYF | TGCAGCGTTGGACAGATTACAGATACGCAGTATTTT
17 | TRBJ2-3 | TRBV19 | TRBD2 | NA | CASSIASGGGSTDTQYF | TGTGCCAGTAGTATCGCTAGCGGGGGAGGGAGTACAGATACGCAGTATTTT
15 | TRBJ1-5 | TRBV5-8 | NA | NA | CASSHDRDVNQPQHF | TGTGCCAGCAGTCACGATAGGGATGTAAATCAGCCCCAGCATTTT
16 | TRBJ1-1 | TRBV7-2 | NA | NA | CASSLARLRMNTEAFF | TGTGCCAGCAGCTTAGCGAGGCTTCGAATGAACACTGAAGCTTTCTTT
11 | TRBJ2-5 | TRBV11-2 | NA | NA | CASSYLETQYF | TGTGCCAGCAGCTATTTGGAGACCCAGTACTTC
13 | TRBJ2-1 | TRBV5-1 | TRBD2 | NA | CASMREYSNEQFF | TGCGCCAGCATGCGGGAGTACTCCAATGAGCAGTTCTTC
18 | TRBJ2-7 | TRBV15 | TRBD1 | NA | CATSSTILQGPDSYEQYF | TGTGCCACCAGCAGTACCATCTTACAGGGGCCCGACTCCTACGAGCAGTACTTC
12 | TRBJ1-1 | TRBV7-9 | NA | NA | CASSPDNTEAFF | TGTGCCAGCAGCCCCGATAACACTGAAGCTTTCTTT
14 | TRBJ1-1 | TRBV6-1 | NA | once | CASSQQGLNTEAFF | TGTGCCAGCAGTCAACAGGGCTTGAACACTGAAGCTTTCTTT
15 | TRBJ1-4 | TRBV11-2 | TRBD1 | large | CASSLSGGEGEKLFF | TGTGCCAGCAGCTTATCAGGGGGCGAGGGAGAAAAACTGTTTTTT
12 | TRBJ1-1 | TRBV7-8 | NA | once | CASSWGDTEAFF | TGTGCCAGCAGCTGGGGAGACACTGAAGCTTTCTTT
13 | TRBJ2-7 | TRBV5-1 | NA | NA | CASSLVRSNEQYF | TGCGCCAGCAGCTTGGTCCGATCCAACGAGCAGTACTTC
15 | TRBJ1-1 | TRBV4-1 | TRBD1 | NA | CASSTRQGARTEAFF | TGCGCCAGCAGCACCCGACAGGGGGCTCGAACTGAAGCTTTCTTT
13 | TRBJ2-7 | TRBV6-5 | TRBD1 | NA | CGSRDRRSYEQYF | TGTGGTTCCCGGGACAGGCGATCCTACGAGCAGTACTTC
15 | TRBJ2-1 | TRBV7-9 | NA | NA | CASSPGGSSYNEQFF | TGTGCCAGCAGCCCAGGGGGGAGCTCCTACAATGAGCAGTTCTTC
15 | TRBJ2-3 | TRBV10-2 | NA | NA | CASSEPGSGTDTQYF | TGCGCCAGCAGTGAGCCGGGGTCGGGCACAGATACGCAGTATTTT
15 | TRBJ2-7 | TRBV28 | TRBD1 | NA | CASQGAGGDSYEQYF | TGTGCATCCCAGGGGGCTGGGGGAGACTCCTACGAGCAGTACTTC